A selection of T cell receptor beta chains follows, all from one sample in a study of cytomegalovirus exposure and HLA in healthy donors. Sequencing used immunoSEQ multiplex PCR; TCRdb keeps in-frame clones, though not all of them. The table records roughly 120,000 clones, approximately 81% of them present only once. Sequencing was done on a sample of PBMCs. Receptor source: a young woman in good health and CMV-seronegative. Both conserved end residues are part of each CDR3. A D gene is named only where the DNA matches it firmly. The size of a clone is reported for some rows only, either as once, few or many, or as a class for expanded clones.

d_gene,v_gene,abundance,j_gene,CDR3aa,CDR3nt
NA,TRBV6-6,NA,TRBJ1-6,CASSYRHNDLHF,TGTGCCAGCAGTTATCGACACAACGACCTCCACTTT
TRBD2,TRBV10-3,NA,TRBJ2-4,CAISELGGSKNIQYF,TGTGCCATCAGTGAGCTCGGGGGGTCCAAAAACATTCAGTACTTC
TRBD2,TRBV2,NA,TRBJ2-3,CASSRLAGGTDTQYF,TGTGCCAGCAGTCGACTAGCGGGGGGGACAGATACGCAGTATTTT
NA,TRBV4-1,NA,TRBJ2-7,CASSQDTQEFYEQYF,TGCGCCAGCAGCCAAGATACACAGGAGTTCTACGAGCAGTACTTC
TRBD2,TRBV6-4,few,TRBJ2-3,CASSASGETDTQYF,TGTGCCAGCAGTGCTAGCGGGGAGACAGATACGCAGTATTTT
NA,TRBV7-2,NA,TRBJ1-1,CASSSPQNTEAFF,TGTGCCAGCAGCTCACCACAGAACACTGAAGCTTTCTTT
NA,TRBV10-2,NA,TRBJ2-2,CASSVKEIGELFF,TGCGCCAGCAGTGTTAAGGAGATCGGGGAGCTGTTTTTT
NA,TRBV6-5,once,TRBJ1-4,CASSSPDRLKLFF,TGTGCCAGCAGTAGCCCGGACAGATTGAAACTGTTTTTT
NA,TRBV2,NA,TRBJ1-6,CASRLETVNSPLHF,TGTGCCAGCAGGCTGGAGACGGTTAATTCACCCCTCCACTTT
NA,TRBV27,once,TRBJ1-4,CASSLTGSYEKLFF,TGTGCCAGCAGTCTGACAGGTTCTTATGAAAAACTGTTTTTT
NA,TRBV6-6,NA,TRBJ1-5,CASSYVDSNQPQHF,TGTGCCAGCAGTTACGTGGACTCGAATCAGCCCCAGCATTTT
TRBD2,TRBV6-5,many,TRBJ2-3,CASSLSIAGGTDTQYF,TGTGCCAGCAGTTTGTCTATAGCGGGGGGCACAGATACGCAGTATTTT
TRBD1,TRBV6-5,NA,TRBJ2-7,CASKQTWTGAEYF,TGTGCCAGCAAACAAACTTGGACAGGGGCAGAGTACTTC
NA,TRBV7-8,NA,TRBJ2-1,CASRIPPRTGAYNEQFF,TGTGCCAGCAGGATACCGCCTCGGACTGGCGCCTACAATGAGCAGTTCTTC
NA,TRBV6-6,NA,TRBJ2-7,CASSTQDNYEQYF,TGTGCCAGCAGTACACAGGACAACTACGAGCAGTACTTC
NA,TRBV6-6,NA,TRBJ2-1,CASSPTGSSYNEQFF,TGTGCCAGCAGTCCAACAGGGAGCTCCTACAATGAGCAGTTCTTC
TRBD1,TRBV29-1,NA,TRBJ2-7,CSAVGTGGYEQYF,TGCAGCGCCGTAGGGACAGGGGGTTACGAGCAGTACTTC
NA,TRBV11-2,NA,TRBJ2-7,CASSPGAVTGEGEQYF,TGTGCCAGCAGCCCCGGGGCCGTGACAGGGGAGGGCGAGCAGTACTTC
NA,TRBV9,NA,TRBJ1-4,CASSVGVRAGDEKLFF,TGTGCCAGCAGCGTAGGAGTGCGTGCGGGGGATGAAAAACTGTTTTTT
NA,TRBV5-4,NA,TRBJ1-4,CASSAGGKNEKLFF,TGTGCCAGCAGCGCGGGGGGGAAAAATGAAAAACTGTTTTTT
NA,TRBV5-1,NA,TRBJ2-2,CASSFLTGEGTGELFF,TGCGCCAGCAGCTTCCTGACAGGGGAGGGGACCGGGGAGCTGTTTTTT
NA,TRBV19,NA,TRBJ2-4,CASRDGELAKNIQYF,TGTGCCAGTAGAGATGGGGAGCTAGCCAAAAACATTCAGTACTTC
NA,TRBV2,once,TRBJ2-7,CASTRQSDEQYF,TGTGCCAGCACGCGACAATCGGACGAGCAGTACTTC
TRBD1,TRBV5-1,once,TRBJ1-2,CASSTGGFDLDGYTF,TGCGCCAGCAGTACAGGGGGGTTTGACCTGGATGGCTACACCTTC
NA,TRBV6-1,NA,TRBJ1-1,CASTLGGVGTEAFF,TGTGCCAGCACCTTGGGGGGAGTGGGCACTGAAGCTTTCTTT
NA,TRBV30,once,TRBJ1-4,CAWSGGGEKLFF,TGTGCCTGGAGCGGGGGGGGAGAAAAACTGTTTTTT
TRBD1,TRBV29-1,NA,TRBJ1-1,CSVEAGTGGYRGEAFF,TGCAGCGTTGAAGCCGGGACAGGGGGCTATAGGGGTGAAGCTTTCTTT
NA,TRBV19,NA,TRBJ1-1,CASSDRGGATEAFF,TGTGCCAGTAGTGACCGGGGGGGAGCCACTGAAGCTTTCTTT
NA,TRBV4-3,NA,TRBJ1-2,CASSQAGVRGYTF,TGCGCCAGCAGCCAGGCGGGGGTGAGAGGCTACACCTTC
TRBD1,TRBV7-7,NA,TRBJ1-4,CASSLGRGRDNEKLFF,TGTGCTAGCAGCTTAGGAAGGGGGCGAGATAATGAAAAACTGTTTTTT
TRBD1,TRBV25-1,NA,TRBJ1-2,CASSDRTGDGYGYTF,TGTGCCAGCAGTGACCGGACAGGGGATGGCTATGGCTACACCTTC